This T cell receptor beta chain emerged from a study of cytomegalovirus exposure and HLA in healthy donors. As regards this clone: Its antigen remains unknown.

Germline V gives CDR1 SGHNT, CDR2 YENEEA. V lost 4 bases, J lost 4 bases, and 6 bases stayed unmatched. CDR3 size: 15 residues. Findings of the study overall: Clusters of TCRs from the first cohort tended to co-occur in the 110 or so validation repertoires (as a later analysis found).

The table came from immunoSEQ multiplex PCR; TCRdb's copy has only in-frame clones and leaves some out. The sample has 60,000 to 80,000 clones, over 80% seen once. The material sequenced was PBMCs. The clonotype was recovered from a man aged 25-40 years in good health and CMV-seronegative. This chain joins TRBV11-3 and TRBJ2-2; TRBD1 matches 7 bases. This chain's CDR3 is CASSSRDRVTGELFF. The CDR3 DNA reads TGTGCCAGCAGCTCCCGGGACAGAGTCACCGGGGAGCTGTTTTTT.